This T cell receptor (beta chain) was found in a study of naive and memory T cell subsets. The study, taken as a whole, reports: In naive cells, over 95% of TCR sequences were seen only once.

An equimolar mix of two oligonucleotides served as the beta constant-region primer for TRBC1 and TRBC2. Ligated cDNA was amplified by four rounds of PCR with nested alpha and beta constant-region primers and SP2. One entry per CDR3 protein, called by TCRdb with MiXCR from the UMI-ligation and nested PCR reads. The repertoire consists of 95,000 to 150,000 distinct CDR3 sequences, with 35% to 45% occurring once and the leading ten covering approximately 0.9%. Regarding this clonotype: The target antigen is unknown.

Separate alpha and beta amplification began at the second PCR step. Per germline, CDR1 KGHDR and CDR2 SFDVKD. V was pared by 4 bases and J by 12 bases, with 9 bases of the junction left unmatched. The CDR3 runs to 14 residues. The TCR was taken from a human donor in good health. The chain combines TRBV24-1 with TRBJ2-1, with 9 bases identical to TRBD1. Sequencing was done on a sample of central memory CD4+ T cells from blood. CDR3 in amino acids: CATSETTGGYGQFF. The CDR3 bases are TGTGCCACCAGTGAGACTACAGGGGGCTACGGGCAGTTCTTC.